This is a list of T cell receptor beta chains from one sample in a study of blood T cells in healthy people across ages. Using its own MiXCR run on the 5' RACE reads, TCRdb lists one record per CDR3 protein. The sample yields some 760,000 distinct CDR3 sequences, approximately 25% seen once. These data were also reused for a study on T cells of mothers and their children.

The specimen was blood. The receptors stem from a boy between 5 and 17 years old in good health. Both conserved end residues are part of each CDR3. The D gene is left open where the match is weak. A clone size is listed for some rows: how often the clone was seen (once, few, many), or a class if it is expanded.

J gene	clone size	D gene	V gene	CDR3 DNA	CDR3 protein
TRBJ2-1	NA	TRBD1	TRBV27	TGTGCCAGCAATTCAGGACAGGGGATGAATGAGCAGTTCTTC	CASNSGQGMNEQFF
TRBJ2-1	once	TRBD2	TRBV5-5	TGTGCCAGCAGCGACAGCGGGAGGGGCTACAATGAGCAGTTCTTC	CASSDSGRGYNEQFF
TRBJ2-3	NA	NA	TRBV7-2	TGTGCCAGCAGCTCCCTCAGGACGGGGATACCAGATACGCAGTATTTT	CASSSLRTGIPDTQYF
TRBJ1-1	NA	NA	TRBV4-3	TGCGCCAGCAGCCAAGGCCGACAAGAAATGAACACTGAAGCTTTCTTT	CASSQGRQEMNTEAFF
TRBJ2-1	many	NA	TRBV6-2/TRBV6-3	TGTGCCAGCAGTTACGGCGATGAGCAGTTCTTC	CASSYGDEQFF
TRBJ2-1	NA	TRBD2	TRBV14	TGTGCCAGCAGCCAAGGGGGACTAGTCTACAATGAGCAGTTCTTC	CASSQGGLVYNEQFF
TRBJ2-7	NA	NA	TRBV6-2/TRBV6-3	TGTGCCAGCACTCTGGGCTACGGGCAGTACTTC	CASTLGYGQYF
TRBJ2-2	NA	NA	TRBV2	TGTGCCAGCAGTGAAGAGTGGACTGGGGAGCTGTTTTTT	CASSEEWTGELFF
TRBJ2-2	few	TRBD2	TRBV29-1	TGCAGCGTTGAAGTGCCGGCAACCCGGACTAGCCGAAGTACCGGGGAGCTGTTTTTT	CSVEVPATRTSRSTGELFF
TRBJ2-7	once	NA	TRBV7-9	TGTGCCAGCAGCAGCCGCCCAGGGGACGTTGGGTACGAGCAGTACTTC	CASSSRPGDVGYEQYF
TRBJ2-4	few	NA	TRBV12-3/TRBV12-4	TGTGCCAGCAGCCTAGGGGGGGCCAGGGACATTCAGTACTTC	CASSLGGARDIQYF
TRBJ2-2	few	TRBD1	TRBV7-2	TGTGCCAGCAGCGAAGGGACAGGGATCGGGGAGCTGTTTTTT	CASSEGTGIGELFF
TRBJ2-1	NA	TRBD2	TRBV20-1	TGCAGTGCTAGAGGTCGGCCTAGCGGGAGGACCGGGGGTCCTTACAATGAGCAGTTCTTC	CSARGRPSGRTGGPYNEQFF
TRBJ2-5	NA	TRBD2	TRBV2	TGTGCCAGCAGTGGGATGGAGCGGGGGGGCATGAAGACCCAGTACTTC	CASSGMERGGMKTQYF
TRBJ1-5	NA	TRBD1	TRBV6-2/TRBV6-3	TGTGCCAGCAGACAACCATCAGACAGGGGGCTTGGCCCCAATCAGCCCCAGCATTTT	CASRQPSDRGLGPNQPQHF
TRBJ2-2	NA	NA	TRBV2	TGTGCCAGCAAGGTCACCAGCACAAACACCGGGGAGCTGTTTTTT	CASKVTSTNTGELFF
TRBJ1-1	NA	TRBD1	TRBV28	TGTGCCAGCAGTGGCCGGACAGGGGGGAACACTGAAGCTTTCTTT	CASSGRTGGNTEAFF
TRBJ2-5	few	NA	TRBV6-6	TGTGCCAGCAGTTTTCCGGGAGATCAAGAGACCCAGTACTTC	CASSFPGDQETQYF
TRBJ2-7	NA	NA	TRBV27	TGTGCCAGCCCCCGGGCGTGGGATTCCCCCTACGAGCAGTACTTC	CASPRAWDSPYEQYF
TRBJ2-4	NA	TRBD1	TRBV20-1	TGCAGTGCTAGTGAGGGACAGGGAAACATTCAGTACTTC	CSASEGQGNIQYF
TRBJ2-1	NA	TRBD1	TRBV9	TGTGCCAGCAGCCAAAACAGGGGGACCACTGAGCAGTTCTTC	CASSQNRGTTEQFF
TRBJ2-1	NA	TRBD1	TRBV7-9	TGTGCCAGCAGCCCACGGACAGGGGCACAACTAGATGAGCAGTTCTTC	CASSPRTGAQLDEQFF
TRBJ1-1	NA	NA	TRBV7-8	TGTGCCAGCAGCTTAGTAAATTTGAACACTGAAGCTTTCTTT	CASSLVNLNTEAFF
TRBJ2-2	NA	NA	TRBV4-2	TGTGCCAGCAGCCACCCGGACAGTTCAAACACCGGGGAGCTGTTTTTT	CASSHPDSSNTGELFF
TRBJ2-4	few	NA	TRBV20-1	TGCAGTGCTAGAGGTGATCTAGCCAAAAACATTCAGTACTTC	CSARGDLAKNIQYF
TRBJ1-2	NA	TRBD1	TRBV4-2	TGTGCCAGCAGCCAAGTGCAAGTGACAGGGCCTGTTAGCTATGGCTACACCTTC	CASSQVQVTGPVSYGYTF
TRBJ2-3	NA	NA	TRBV3-1	TGTGCCAGCAGCCAAGGCGAGTCTGATACGCAGTATTTT	CASSQGESDTQYF
TRBJ1-1	NA	NA	TRBV19	TGTGCCAGTATGGGGCGAGGCGAAACTGAAGCTTTCTTT	CASMGRGETEAFF
TRBJ2-7	NA	NA	TRBV27	TGTGCCAGCAGTTTATCGAGGTACTACGAGCAGTACTTC	CASSLSRYYEQYF
TRBJ1-2	NA	NA	TRBV27	TGTGCCAGCAGTTTTGACCGGGACACTGTCTATGGCTACACCTTC	CASSFDRDTVYGYTF
TRBJ2-2	NA	NA	TRBV6-5	TGTGCCAGCAGCCTGGACTATTTAGGGGCCGGGGAGCTGTTTTTT	CASSLDYLGAGELFF
TRBJ2-2	NA	NA	TRBV20-1	TGCAGTGCTACCACCGGGACCAACACCGGGGAGCTGTTTTTT	CSATTGTNTGELFF
TRBJ2-7	few	TRBD1	TRBV28	TGTGCCAGCAGTCCCCCGAGGGGACAGGGGCCCTACGGGCAGTACTTC	CASSPPRGQGPYGQYF
TRBJ2-2	few	NA	TRBV29-1	TGCAGCGTTGTAGGGCCCGGGAGCGGGGAGCTGTTTTTT	CSVVGPGSGELFF
TRBJ2-3	NA	NA	TRBV7-9	TGTGCCAGCAGCTTGGGCGGGACCACGGGTGTTACAGATACGCAGTATTTT	CASSLGGTTGVTDTQYF
TRBJ2-5	NA	TRBD2	TRBV7-2	TGTGCCAGCAGCACCTTCGGACTAGCAGAGACCCAGTACTTC	CASSTFGLAETQYF
TRBJ2-5	NA	NA	TRBV3-1	TGTGCCAGCAGCCAGAGGACAGCGACAGAGACCCAGTACTTC	CASSQRTATETQYF
TRBJ1-4	NA	NA	TRBV4-2	TGTGCCAGCAGCCAAAACTCGGCCAGACTGAATGAAAAACTGTTTTTT	CASSQNSARLNEKLFF
TRBJ2-7	NA	NA	TRBV24-1	TGTGCCACCAGTTCCGGCAGGGTAATACCCTACGAGCAGTACTTC	CATSSGRVIPYEQYF
TRBJ2-3	NA	TRBD1	TRBV28	TGTGCCAGCAGCTTTTTACAGGGGACAGATACGCAGTATTTT	CASSFLQGTDTQYF
TRBJ2-3	NA	TRBD2	TRBV20-1	TGCAGTGCTTTTCGGACTAGCGGGGGGTTTACAGATACGCAGTATTTT	CSAFRTSGGFTDTQYF
TRBJ2-5	NA	TRBD2	TRBV27	TGTGCCAGCAGTCTCGTAGCGGGGGCCTCCCAAGAGACCCAGTACTTC	CASSLVAGASQETQYF
TRBJ2-7	NA	NA	TRBV6-5	TGTGCCAGCTATGCCTCGGCCGGGTACGAGCAGTACTTC	CASYASAGYEQYF
TRBJ2-7	NA	NA	TRBV3-1	TGTGCCAGCAGCCGACGAACGGGCCGTTGGTCGCAGTACTTC	CASSRRTGRWSQYF